This is a list of T cell receptor beta chains from one sample in a study of shared clonotypes between healthy human individuals. Some clones are missing from TCRdb's copy, which holds only in-frame ones; the method was immunoSEQ multiplex PCR. This sample has approximately 640,000 clones, with approximately 75% found just once. Source material: memory CD4+ T cells sorted from blood. All receptors derive from a woman between 25 and 40 years old in good health. CDR3s include the opening cysteine and the closing phenylalanine or tryptophan. The D gene is left open where the match is weak. A row's size may be missing; if present it is once, few, many or a size class.

v_gene: TRBV19
abundance: NA
j_gene: TRBJ2-7
d_gene: NA
CDR3aa: CASSRDSISSYEQYF
CDR3nt: TGTGCCAGTAGTAGGGACTCAATTAGCTCCTACGAGCAGTACTTC

v_gene: TRBV11-3
abundance: NA
j_gene: TRBJ2-2
d_gene: TRBD1
CDR3aa: CASSSRTGNTGELFF
CDR3nt: TGTGCCAGCAGCTCCCGGACAGGGAACACCGGGGAGCTGTTTTTT

v_gene: TRBV7-3
abundance: NA
j_gene: TRBJ2-2
d_gene: NA
CDR3aa: CASSLGPGKAGELFF
CDR3nt: TGTGCCAGCAGCTTAGGGCCAGGGAAGGCCGGGGAGCTGTTTTTT

v_gene: TRBV30
abundance: NA
j_gene: TRBJ2-3
d_gene: NA
CDR3aa: CAWRLLGDTQYF
CDR3nt: TGTGCCTGGAGGCTCTTAGGGGATACGCAGTATTTT

v_gene: TRBV5-1
abundance: once
j_gene: TRBJ2-1
d_gene: TRBD1
CDR3aa: CASSFSGTGVNDEQFF
CDR3nt: TGCGCCAGCAGCTTTTCGGGGACAGGGGTTAATGATGAGCAGTTCTTC

v_gene: TRBV4-1
abundance: NA
j_gene: TRBJ1-3
d_gene: NA
CDR3aa: CASSQVPAGTGNTIYF
CDR3nt: TGCGCCAGCAGCCAAGTTCCAGCAGGGACTGGAAACACCATATATTTT

v_gene: TRBV11-2
abundance: NA
j_gene: TRBJ2-1
d_gene: NA
CDR3aa: CASSYRLNNEQFF
CDR3nt: TGTGCCAGCAGCTACAGGTTAAACAATGAGCAGTTCTTC

v_gene: TRBV27
abundance: NA
j_gene: TRBJ2-5
d_gene: TRBD2
CDR3aa: CASSLSGGGYQETQYF
CDR3nt: TGTGCCAGCAGTTTATCCGGGGGGGGCTACCAAGAGACCCAGTACTTC

v_gene: TRBV2
abundance: few
j_gene: TRBJ1-3
d_gene: TRBD1
CDR3aa: CASDDRAGNTIYF
CDR3nt: TGTGCCAGCGACGACAGGGCTGGAAACACCATATATTTT

v_gene: TRBV7-2
abundance: NA
j_gene: TRBJ2-7
d_gene: NA
CDR3aa: CASSLGWGRGGSYEQYF
CDR3nt: TGTGCCAGCAGCTTAGGGTGGGGCAGGGGTGGTTCCTACGAGCAGTACTTC

v_gene: TRBV29-1
abundance: few
j_gene: TRBJ2-7
d_gene: NA
CDR3aa: CSVGTRKGYEQYF
CDR3nt: TGCAGCGTAGGGACAAGGAAGGGCTACGAGCAGTACTTC

v_gene: TRBV7-7
abundance: NA
j_gene: TRBJ2-1
d_gene: NA
CDR3aa: CASSIGQGPYNEQFF
CDR3nt: TGTGCCAGCAGCATCGGGCAGGGCCCCTACAATGAGCAGTTCTTC

v_gene: TRBV7-7
abundance: NA
j_gene: TRBJ2-7
d_gene: NA
CDR3aa: CASSHWSSYEQYF
CDR3nt: TGTGCCAGCAGCCATTGGTCATCCTACGAGCAGTACTTC

v_gene: TRBV10-3
abundance: NA
j_gene: TRBJ2-1
d_gene: NA
CDR3aa: CAISEVEGFSYNEQFF
CDR3nt: TGTGCCATCAGTGAGGTTGAAGGATTTTCCTACAATGAGCAGTTCTTC

v_gene: TRBV19
abundance: NA
j_gene: TRBJ1-1
d_gene: TRBD1
CDR3aa: CASSIQGGNPLHSEAFF
CDR3nt: TGTGCCAGTAGTATTCAGGGGGGGAACCCTTTACACTCTGAAGCTTTCTTT

v_gene: TRBV13
abundance: NA
j_gene: TRBJ1-2
d_gene: NA
CDR3aa: CASRVGGTYGYTF
CDR3nt: TGTGCCAGCAGAGTGGGGGGGACCTATGGCTACACCTTC

v_gene: TRBV7-8
abundance: NA
j_gene: TRBJ1-1
d_gene: NA
CDR3aa: CASSLGGGTFTEAFF
CDR3nt: TGTGCCAGCAGCTTGGGAGGGGGAACATTCACTGAAGCTTTCTTT

v_gene: TRBV7-9
abundance: NA
j_gene: TRBJ2-2
d_gene: NA
CDR3aa: CASSLARAQNTGELFF
CDR3nt: TGTGCCAGCAGCTTAGCGCGAGCGCAGAACACCGGGGAGCTGTTTTTT

v_gene: TRBV4-2
abundance: NA
j_gene: TRBJ1-5
d_gene: NA
CDR3aa: CASSPGGTNQPQHF
CDR3nt: TGTGCCAGCAGTCCCGGGGGAACCAATCAGCCCCAGCATTTT

v_gene: TRBV19
abundance: NA
j_gene: TRBJ1-5
d_gene: NA
CDR3aa: CASSIGGEHQPQHF
CDR3nt: TGTGCCAGTAGTATAGGAGGGGAACATCAGCCCCAGCATTTT

v_gene: TRBV6-1
abundance: few
j_gene: TRBJ2-7
d_gene: TRBD2
CDR3aa: CASRGRGPLEQYF
CDR3nt: TGTGCCAGCAGAGGGAGGGGCCCCCTCGAGCAGTACTTC

v_gene: TRBV28
abundance: NA
j_gene: TRBJ2-7
d_gene: TRBD2
CDR3aa: CASSYVLALSSYEQYF
CDR3nt: TGTGCCAGCAGTTACGTACTAGCGTTAAGCTCCTACGAGCAGTACTTC

v_gene: TRBV29-1
abundance: once
j_gene: TRBJ2-7
d_gene: TRBD2
CDR3aa: CSALGTSGSEGEQYF
CDR3nt: TGCAGCGCCCTGGGGACTAGCGGTTCTGAGGGGGAGCAGTACTTC

v_gene: TRBV29-1
abundance: few
j_gene: TRBJ2-2
d_gene: NA
CDR3aa: CSVETATFTGELFF
CDR3nt: TGCAGCGTTGAGACAGCTACCTTCACCGGGGAGCTGTTTTTT

v_gene: TRBV7-6
abundance: NA
j_gene: TRBJ2-6
d_gene: NA
CDR3aa: CASSLERDSGANVLTF
CDR3nt: TGTGCCAGCAGCTTAGAGAGGGACTCTGGGGCCAACGTCCTGACTTTC

v_gene: TRBV7-8
abundance: NA
j_gene: TRBJ1-5
d_gene: NA
CDR3aa: CASSLAGGTWNQPQHF
CDR3nt: TGTGCCAGCAGCTTAGCGGGGGGGACTTGGAATCAGCCCCAGCATTTT

v_gene: TRBV27
abundance: NA
j_gene: TRBJ2-1
d_gene: TRBD1
CDR3aa: CASSRYDRDNEQFF
CDR3nt: TGTGCCAGCAGTCGGTATGACAGGGACAATGAGCAGTTCTTC

v_gene: TRBV2
abundance: NA
j_gene: TRBJ2-1
d_gene: NA
CDR3aa: CASSEVKAEPLFF
CDR3nt: TGTGCCAGCAGTGAAGTAAAGGCGGAGCCCCTGTTCTTC

v_gene: TRBV5-1
abundance: once
j_gene: TRBJ2-1
d_gene: TRBD1
CDR3aa: CASSRGTGGNEQFF
CDR3nt: TGCGCCAGCAGCCGGGGAACAGGGGGGAATGAGCAGTTCTTC

v_gene: TRBV5-1
abundance: NA
j_gene: TRBJ1-1
d_gene: NA
CDR3aa: CASSFGGPEAFF
CDR3nt: TGCGCCAGCAGCTTTGGCGGTCCTGAAGCTTTCTTT

v_gene: TRBV28
abundance: NA
j_gene: TRBJ2-7
d_gene: TRBD1
CDR3aa: CASSLTGGESEQYF
CDR3nt: TGTGCCAGCAGTCTGACAGGGGGTGAAAGCGAGCAGTACTTC

v_gene: TRBV27
abundance: NA
j_gene: TRBJ2-7
d_gene: TRBD2
CDR3aa: CASRPGTSGTYEQYF
CDR3nt: TGTGCCAGCAGGCCCGGGACTAGCGGGACCTACGAGCAGTACTTC

v_gene: TRBV7-6
abundance: once
j_gene: TRBJ2-5
d_gene: NA
CDR3aa: CASSLPWKKGQETQYF
CDR3nt: TGTGCCAGCAGCTTACCGTGGAAAAAGGGGCAAGAGACCCAGTACTTC

v_gene: TRBV5-1
abundance: NA
j_gene: TRBJ1-5
d_gene: NA
CDR3aa: CASRKDSNQPQHF
CDR3nt: TGCGCCAGCAGGAAGGACAGTAATCAGCCCCAGCATTTT

v_gene: TRBV28
abundance: NA
j_gene: TRBJ2-3
d_gene: TRBD2
CDR3aa: CASSPGLAGETQYF
CDR3nt: TGTGCCAGCAGTCCCGGACTAGCGGGAGAAACGCAGTATTTT

v_gene: TRBV5-4
abundance: NA
j_gene: TRBJ2-5
d_gene: TRBD2
CDR3aa: CASSLAGVTQETQYF
CDR3nt: TGTGCCAGCAGCTTAGCGGGAGTTACCCAAGAGACCCAGTACTTC

v_gene: TRBV14
abundance: NA
j_gene: TRBJ2-7
d_gene: TRBD1
CDR3aa: CASSSPGTGMYEQYF
CDR3nt: TGTGCCAGCAGCTCTCCCGGGACAGGGATGTACGAGCAGTACTTC

v_gene: TRBV6-6
abundance: many
j_gene: TRBJ2-2
d_gene: NA
CDR3aa: CASSRPGRNTGELFF
CDR3nt: TGTGCCAGCAGTCGGCCCGGGCGGAACACCGGGGAGCTGTTTTTT

v_gene: TRBV11-3
abundance: once
j_gene: TRBJ2-1
d_gene: NA
CDR3aa: CASSSGPYNEQFF
CDR3nt: TGTGCCAGCAGCTCCGGGCCTTACAATGAGCAGTTCTTC

v_gene: TRBV27
abundance: NA
j_gene: TRBJ2-5
d_gene: NA
CDR3aa: CASSLGGWETQYF
CDR3nt: TGTGCCAGCAGTTTAGGGGGGTGGGAGACCCAGTACTTC

v_gene: TRBV7-2
abundance: NA
j_gene: TRBJ2-3
d_gene: TRBD2
CDR3aa: CASSRLAGGKDTQYF
CDR3nt: TGTGCCAGCAGCCGACTAGCGGGAGGCAAAGATACGCAGTATTTT

v_gene: TRBV2
abundance: few
j_gene: TRBJ2-3
d_gene: TRBD1
CDR3aa: CASSATGGLNTQYF
CDR3nt: TGTGCCAGCAGTGCCACAGGGGGCTTAAATACGCAGTATTTT

v_gene: TRBV7-2
abundance: few
j_gene: TRBJ1-2
d_gene: NA
CDR3aa: CASSLGGAGDNYGYTF
CDR3nt: TGTGCCAGCAGCTTAGGAGGCGCAGGCGATAACTATGGCTACACCTTC

v_gene: TRBV4-1
abundance: NA
j_gene: TRBJ2-3
d_gene: TRBD2
CDR3aa: CASKSLRLADTDTQYF
CDR3nt: TGCGCCAGCAAGTCCCTGAGACTAGCAGACACAGATACGCAGTATTTT

v_gene: TRBV6-1
abundance: few
j_gene: TRBJ2-1
d_gene: NA
CDR3aa: CASSEALVATSYNEQFF
CDR3nt: TGTGCCAGCAGTGAAGCGCTAGTGGCGACCTCCTACAATGAGCAGTTCTTC